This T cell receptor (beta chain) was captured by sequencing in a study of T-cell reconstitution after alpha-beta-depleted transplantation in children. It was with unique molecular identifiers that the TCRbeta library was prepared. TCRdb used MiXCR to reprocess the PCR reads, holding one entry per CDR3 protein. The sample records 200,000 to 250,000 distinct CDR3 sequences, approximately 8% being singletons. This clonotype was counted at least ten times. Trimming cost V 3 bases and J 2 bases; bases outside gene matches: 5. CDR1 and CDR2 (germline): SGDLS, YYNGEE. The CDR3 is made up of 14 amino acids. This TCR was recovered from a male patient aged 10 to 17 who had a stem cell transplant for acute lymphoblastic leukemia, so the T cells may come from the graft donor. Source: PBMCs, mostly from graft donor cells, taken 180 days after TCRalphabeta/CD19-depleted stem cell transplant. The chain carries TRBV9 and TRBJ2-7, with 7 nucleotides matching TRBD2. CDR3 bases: TGTGCCAGCAGCGCAACTAGCGTTCCCTACGAGCAGTACTTC. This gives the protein CASSATSVPYEQYF.